This TCR beta chain is drawn from a study of blood T cell repertoires in COVID-19. In the authors' methods: Reference gene primer amplification gave nucleated cell count estimates. Measured with immunoSEQ multiplex PCR; TCRdb has only the in-frame clones, and not every one. V and J calls and clone size are those listed in that table; D and trimming were worked out from the DNA. There are 90,000 or so clones in the sample; 86% occur only once, and roughly 25% lies in the top ten. This CDR3 spans 13 amino acids. Trimming pared 5 bases from V and 7 bases from J, leaving 12 bases between. Per the germline V gene, CDR1 is SGHVS and CDR2 is FQNEAQ.

The sequence came from a human donor in a cohort sampled during active COVID-19. What was sequenced was peripheral blood. V and J are TRBV7-8 and TRBJ1-5, with D possibly matching TRBD1 (5 bases). The DNA for the CDR3 is TGTGCCAGCAGCGGGGGGATGGAACAGCCCCAGCATTTT. Its translation: CASSGGMEQPQHF.